Reported below is one T cell receptor beta chain. These data come from a study of blood T cell repertoires in COVID-19. Generated by immunoSEQ multiplex PCR, the TCRdb table keeps only in-frame clones and is missing some. The sample has approximately 50,000 clones; 91% are singletons. The sequence came from a man aged 45-65 years with active COVID-19. Source material: peripheral blood.

The CDR3 loop reads CASMKTGALDGTEAFF. The CDR3 nucleotides read TGTGCCAGCATGAAGACAGGGGCGCTCGATGGAACTGAAGCTTTCTTT. The chain recombines TRBV2 with TRBJ1-1; TRBD1 aligns across 8 bases. The length of the CDR3 is 16 residues. After removal of 7 bases from V and 5 bases from J, the junction contained 15 bases not matched to a gene. Per the germline V gene, CDR1 is SNHLY and CDR2 is FYNNEI. The whole variable domain, remainder taken from reference TRBV2 and TRBJ1-1, is EPEVTQTPSHQVTQMGQEVILRCVPISNHLYFYWYRQILGQKVEFLVSFYNNEISEKSEIFDDQFSVERPDGSNFTLKIRSTKLEDSAMYFCASMKTGALDGTEAFFGQGTRLTVV.